This T cell receptor beta chain was sequenced during a study of T cell changes during pregnancy in multiple sclerosis. Some clones are missing from TCRdb's copy, which holds only in-frame ones; the method was immunoSEQ multiplex PCR. The table includes approximately 34,000 clones, 85% to 90% detected once. CDR3 length: 18 residues. Germline V gene lookup returns CDR1 LNHNV and CDR2 YYDKDF (reference sequence). The trim removed 0 bases at V and 0 bases at J, leaving 1 base unmatched. V usage is TRBV15 and J usage is TRBJ2-6, with 11 bases fitting TRBD1. The sequencing here drew on CD8+ T cells from peripheral blood mononuclear cells, taken after pregnancy. The clonotype was recovered from a female donor with multiple sclerosis, enrolled in a pregnancy study. CDR3 sequence (DNA): TGTGCCACCAGCAGAGAAGGGACAGGGGGCTCTGGGGCCAACGTCCTGACTTTC. Amino acids: CATSREGTGGSGANVLTF.